One and the same sample provided the 2 T cell receptor beta chains below, sequenced in a study of T cell responses to AZD1222 COVID-19 vaccine. The data were produced by immunoSEQ multiplex PCR, yet TCRdb's version contains in-frame clones alone and is incomplete. The sample yields 150,000 or so clones, just under 95% seen once. The sequencing here drew on peripheral blood, taken on day 0 of AZD1222 vaccination. These receptors all stem from an adult in good health.

This chain uses TRBV9 with TRBJ2-7; D gene uncertain. This CDR3 is built from 12 residues. The germline V gene encodes CDR1 SGDLS and CDR2 YYNGEE. Trimming removed 4 bases from V and 6 bases from J, with 11 bases in between. In DNA, the CDR3 is TGTGCCAGCAGCAGCCAGCCCGGCGAGCAGTACTTC. This gives the protein CASSSQPGEQYF.

This sequence joins TRBV28 and TRBJ1-6, with D possibly TRBD1 on 5 matching bases. V lost 10 bases, J lost 0 bases, and 10 bases lay in between. CDR1 MDHEN and CDR2 SYDVKM come from the germline V gene. The CDR3 has 14 amino acids. For the CDR3, the DNA is TGTGCCACTCAGGGCCTCTCCTATAATTCACCCCTCCACTTT. It encodes CATQGLSYNSPLHF.